Given below is one T cell receptor (beta chain) in context. These data originate in a study of response to subunit inactivated influenza vaccine. In TCRdb, the RT-PCR reads were re-called with MiXCR into one record per CDR3 protein. The sample lists a few hundred thousand distinct CDR3 sequences; approximately 7.3% were seen once. Per the germline V gene, CDR1 is SGHRS and CDR2 is YFSETQ. The CDR3 is made up of 13 amino acids. The V and J ends lost 4 bases and 7 bases respectively, with 13 bases between them. The source is a man between 50 and 69 years old who received an inactivated influenza vaccine. The J gene is TRBJ2-3, the V gene TRBV5-1; tentative D call: TRBD1 (6 bases). The input for sequencing was PBMCs from blood, taken around 25 months after vaccination. In DNA, the CDR3 is TGCGCCAGCAGCGTCCGGGACATAAATACGCAGTATTTT. Protein: CASSVRDINTQYF.